Shown below are 23 T cell receptor beta chains from a single sample sequenced in a study of shared T cell receptors in the human thymus. Sequencing used immunoSEQ multiplex PCR; TCRdb keeps in-frame clones, though not all of them. The table includes about 540,000 clones, about 84% detected once. This same sample was also taken into another study, of human thymus T cells.

Sequencing was performed on thymocytes. All receptors derive from a boy under three years old with a congenital heart defect.

The gene calls are TRBV27 and TRBJ2-7, with TRBD1 identical over 12 bases. The length of the CDR3 is 17 residues. The germline gives CDR1 MNHEY, CDR2 SMNVEV (reference sequence). Trimming at V came to 1 base and at J to 7 bases, leaving 11 bases not matched to a gene. CDR3 residues: CASSLFIRDRGPSEQYF. CDR3 DNA: TGTGCCAGCAGTTTATTTATTCGGGACAGGGGGCCCTCGGAGCAGTACTTC.

The V and J genes are TRBV7-2 and TRBJ1-4; perhaps TRBD1 as D (5 bases). The CDR3 loop spans 14 amino acids. Trimming left V 5 bases short and J 8 bases short, with 15 bases between. CDR1 is SGHTA and CDR2 is FQGNSA in the germline V gene. CDR3 loop: CASSPREMREKLFF. CDR3 nucleotide sequence: TGTGCCAGCAGCCCCAGGGAAATGAGGGAAAAACTGTTTTTT.

The V gene is TRBV29-1, the J gene TRBJ2-5, with TRBD1 matching over 7 bases. CDR3 length: 12 amino acids. V lost 8 bases to trimming and J lost 0 bases; unmatched junction nucleotides: 3. Germline loops: CDR1 SQVTM, CDR2 ANQGSEA. The CDR3 loop is CSTDRDQETQYF. The CDR3 nucleotides are TGCAGCACAGACAGGGACCAAGAGACCCAGTACTTC.

V and J are TRBV25-1 and TRBJ2-5; TRBD2 matches at 9 bases. V was clipped by 8 bases and J by 2 bases; unmatched bases: 18. Per germline, CDR1 MGHDK and CDR2 SYGVNS. The CDR3 is made up of 18 amino acids. CDR3 amino acids: CASLHRREGHRGQETQYF. CDR3 in DNA: TGTGCCAGCCTCCACCGGCGGGAGGGCCATAGGGGGCAAGAGACCCAGTACTTC.

V and J are TRBV5-8 and TRBJ1-1, with D tentatively TRBD1 (6 bases). Germline V gene sequence: CDR1 SGHTS, CDR2 YDEGEE. The CDR3 contains 11 residues. V was cut by 5 bases and J by 7 bases, with 9 bases left in between. For the CDR3, the DNA is TGTGCCAGCAGTGTGACAGGTGAAGCTTTCTTT. This encodes CASSVTGEAFF.

The V call is TRBV5-4, the J call TRBJ2-2; D uncertain. The V and J ends lost 2 bases and 4 bases respectively, with 6 bases between them. Germline values: CDR1 SGHNT, CDR2 YYREEE (reference sequence). CDR3 length: 13 residues. The CDR3 region has the DNA TGTGCCAGCAGCTTAAGGAGCACCGGGGAGCTGTTTTTT. It is translated as CASSLRSTGELFF.

The rearrangement links TRBV6-6 to TRBJ2-7, with 7 positions matching TRBD2. The CDR3 length is 14 residues. Trimming cost V 1 base and J 2 bases; bases outside gene matches: 2. Per germline, CDR1 MNHNY and CDR2 SVGAGI (reference sequence). The CDR3 is CASSYLREPYEQYF. For the CDR3, the DNA is TGTGCCAGCAGTTACTTGCGGGAGCCCTACGAGCAGTACTTC.

The chain recombines TRBV10-2 with TRBJ1-5; D possibly corresponds to TRBD1 (5 bases). Trimming removed 3 bases from V and 3 bases from J, with 18 bases in between. This CDR3 contains 17 residues. From germline, CDR1 is WSHSY and CDR2 SAAADI. The CDR3 region is CASSDTRKGSNNQPQHF. CDR3 nucleotide sequence: TGCGCCAGCAGTGATACCCGGAAGGGGTCGAACAATCAGCCCCAGCATTTT.

V gene TRBV4-3 combines with J gene TRBJ2-1; 8 positions match TRBD2. CDR3 length: 18 residues. Unmatched junction bases numbered 16, after V lost 1 base and J lost 8 bases. Germline V gene sequence: CDR1 LGHNA, CDR2 YSLEER. CDR3 nucleotides: TGCGCCAGCAGCCAAGTTCGTACCGGGACTAGGGCTGGTGATGAGCAGTTCTTC. Translation gives CASSQVRTGTRAGDEQFF.

The rearrangement joins TRBV27 to TRBJ2-7, with 7 positions matching TRBD2. V shed 2 bases and J 6 bases; nucleotides not matched to a gene: 7. CDR3 length: 14 amino acids. The germline V gene encodes CDR1 MNHEY and CDR2 SMNVEV (reference sequence). The CDR3 nucleotides read TGTGCCAGCAGTTTACGGCGGGAGCGCCCCGAGCAGTACTTC. This codes for CASSLRRERPEQYF.

This chain connects TRBV15 to TRBJ2-7; TRBD1 is a possible D gene (5 bases). The germline V gene encodes CDR1 LNHNV and CDR2 YYDKDF (reference sequence). V lost 6 bases and J lost 0, with 12 bases in between. The CDR3 consists of 14 residues. CDR3 sequence reads: CATRDMTSSYEQYF. The CDR3 coding sequence is TGTGCCACCAGGGACATGACGAGCTCCTACGAGCAGTACTTC.

This clone was observed a handful of times. This sequence joins TRBV11-3 and TRBJ2-7, with TRBD1 identical over 7 bases. CDR1 and CDR2 (germline): SGHNT, YENEEA. V lost 1 base, J lost 6 bases, and 9 bases stayed unmatched. The CDR3 has 15 residues. CDR3 amino acids: CASSLGPRTGPEQYF. CDR3 nucleotide sequence: TGTGCCAGCAGCTTAGGCCCCCGGACAGGTCCCGAGCAGTACTTC.

This chain uses TRBV4-3 with TRBJ2-7; the D gene is possibly TRBD1 (5 bases). The germline V and J ends were trimmed by 0 bases and 12 bases, with 12 bases remaining between them. Germline loops: CDR1 LGHNA, CDR2 YSLEER. The CDR3 totals 12 residues. As DNA, the CDR3 is TGCGCCAGCAGCCAAGAGGGCAGGGCCATGTACTTC. It codes for CASSQEGRAMYF.

The rearrangement uses TRBV4-3 and TRBJ2-1, with D tentatively TRBD1 (5 bases). V lost 4 bases and J 10 bases, leaving 20 bases between the germline ends. This CDR3 region has 15 residues. Germline V gene data show CDR1 as LGHNA and CDR2 as YSLEER. The CDR3: CASSLSAGLVSEQFF. The DNA for the CDR3 is TGCGCCAGCAGCCTCAGTGCAGGGCTCGTCTCGGAGCAGTTCTTC.

The chain employs TRBV7-4 and TRBJ2-3; 12 nucleotides line up with TRBD1. Trimming removed 5 bases from V and 8 bases from J; junction bases left unmatched: 11. Germline V CDR1 and CDR2: SGHVT, SQSDAQ. This CDR3 comprises 16 residues. CDR3 residues: CASSRTGTGGSGTQYF. The DNA of the CDR3 is TGTGCCAGCAGCCGAACCGGGACAGGGGGCTCGGGTACGCAGTATTTT.

The chain couples TRBV4-3 to TRBJ2-7; 15 positions agree with TRBD2. Germline assignment: CDR1 LGHNA and CDR2 YSLEER. The V segment lost 0 bases and the J segment 6 bases; nucleotides outside the gene matches: 12. The CDR3 covers 19 residues. The CDR3 sequence is CASSQENSPVGLAGGEQYF. CDR3 bases: TGCGCCAGCAGCCAAGAAAACTCCCCTGTGGGACTAGCGGGGGGCGAGCAGTACTTC.

This clone turned up a few times. The chain joins TRBV11-2 to TRBJ2-7; TRBD2 matches 9 bases. CDR1 SGHAT and CDR2 FQNNGV come from the germline V gene. This CDR3 is 16 amino acids long. The J segment lost 3 bases and the V segment lost 1 base, leaving 7 bases of the junction unmatched. For the CDR3, the DNA is TGTGCCAGCAGCTTAGGGGCTAGCGGGATAGTCTACGAGCAGTACTTC. This codes for CASSLGASGIVYEQYF.

The chain recombines TRBV18 with TRBJ1-1; maybe TRBD1 (5 bases). V was shortened by 3 bases and J by 0 bases, with 14 bases between the two germline ends. Per the germline V gene, CDR1 is KGHSH and CDR2 is LQKENI. This CDR3 region has 16 residues. The CDR3 is CASSPRDRGVNTEAFF. For the CDR3, the DNA is TGTGCCAGCTCACCCAGGGACCGGGGGGTGAACACTGAAGCTTTCTTT.

The chain links TRBV7-9 to TRBJ2-1; 11 bases map to TRBD2. V lost 5 bases to trimming and J lost 6 bases; unmatched junction nucleotides: 3. The germline gives CDR1 SEHNR, CDR2 FQNEAQ (reference sequence). The CDR3 is 14 amino acids. Here the CDR3 DNA reads TGTGCCAGCAGCAGACTAGCGGGGACCAATGAGCAGTTCTTC. Residues: CASSRLAGTNEQFF.

The rearrangement links TRBV7-9 to TRBJ2-7; 8 bases agree with TRBD1. The CDR3 covers 15 residues. The V segment lost 1 base and the J segment 0 bases; nucleotides outside the gene matches: 2. Germline CDR1 and CDR2: SEHNR and FQNEAQ (reference sequence). In nucleotides, the CDR3 is TGTGCCAGCAGCTTAGACAGGGGGTACTCCTACGAGCAGTACTTC. Translating gives CASSLDRGYSYEQYF.

The chain carries TRBV19 and TRBJ1-1, with D hard to call. The CDR3 totals 11 residues. V lost 8 bases to trimming and J lost 5 bases, with 9 bases between them. Germline CDR1 LNHDA, CDR2 SQIVND (reference sequence). The CDR3 protein is CASLSATEAFF. The DNA for the CDR3 is TGTGCCAGTCTTTCCGCGACTGAAGCTTTCTTT.

This clone has only one observation. The J gene is TRBJ1-2, the V gene TRBV6-6; TRBD1 aligns across 7 bases. Per germline, CDR1 MNHNY and CDR2 SVGAGI (reference sequence). This CDR3 has 16 amino acids. V shed 2 bases, J shed 4 bases, and the junction held 10 bases outside the gene matches. The CDR3 loop reads CASSYPEGGKGYGYTF. Here the CDR3 DNA reads TGTGCCAGCAGTTACCCCGAAGGGGGCAAGGGCTATGGCTACACCTTC.

The rearrangement links TRBV6-5 to TRBJ2-7; no firm D call. The germline CDR1 and CDR2 sequences are MNHEY and SVGAGI. The CDR3 consists of 13 residues. Trimming left V 2 bases short and J 5 bases short, with 10 bases between. In nucleotides, the CDR3 is TGTGCCAGCAGTTACACAGAGACAAACGAGCAGTACTTC. Its protein product is CASSYTETNEQYF.